Described below is a single TCR beta chain sequence and its context. Authors' methods: Nucleated cell number was recorded as an estimate derived from reference gene primer amplification. Clones were sequenced by immunoSEQ multiplex PCR, and TCRdb holds only the in-frame ones, with some missing. V and J calls and clone size come straight from that table; D and trimming were deduced from the DNA. Of fewer than 500,000 clones detected, approximately 90% appear once; the ten largest clones hold approximately 4.3%. These data come from a study of blood T cell repertoires in COVID-19. Study at large: COVID-19 samples collected from the United States, Italy and Spain covered acute and convalescent phases. Sample material is recorded as cDNA or gDNA derived from T cells, B-cell-depleted T cells, or PBMCs.

V was clipped by 5 bases and J by 1 base, with 10 bases between them. This CDR3 has 14 amino acids. The V gene's germline CDR1 is LGHDT and CDR2 YNNKEL (reference sequence). The J gene is TRBJ2-3, the V gene TRBV3-1 (or the pseudogene TRBV3-2); D uncertain. This TCR was sampled from a woman aged 25 to 39 with acute or convalescent COVID-19. The sequenced sample consisted of peripheral blood. The DNA for the CDR3 is TGTGCCAGCAGCTCCAGCGCACGCACAGATACGCAGTATTTT. It encodes CASSSSARTDTQYF.